This section outlines one T cell receptor (beta chain) sequence together with its context. Repertoires were generated with immunoSEQ multiplex PCR, while TCRdb's copy carries only in-frame clones and drops some. Altogether about 120,000 clones are present, 75% to 90% being singletons, with the ten largest covering roughly 30%. This specimen belongs to a study of blood T cell repertoires in COVID-19. Study-level background: The analysed material was cDNA or gDNA that came from T cells, B-cell-depleted T cells, or PBMCs.

This CDR3 spans 15 amino acids. The germline CDR1 and CDR2 sequences are SGHAT and FQNNGV. Unmatched junction bases numbered 6, after V lost 4 bases and J lost 6 bases. The sequencing input was peripheral blood. V gene TRBV11-2 combines with J gene TRBJ1-6; TRBD1 matches at 7 bases. The receptor was isolated from a woman in her 70s with acute or convalescent COVID-19. The CDR3 DNA reads TGTGCCAGCAGCTACCGGGACAGCCCTAATTCACCCCTCCACTTT. As protein: CASSYRDSPNSPLHF.